This T cell receptor (beta chain) was documented in a study of cytomegalovirus exposure and HLA in healthy donors. Whole-study findings and limits: Most likely, a cluster of highly shared sequence variants arose as a sequencing artifact. A list of approximately 150 TCR beta chains associated with cytomegalovirus was given. TRBV6-2, TRBV6-3 and other indistinguishable V segments were excluded.

A note on this clone: No antigen is known for it.

The ends lost 6 bases at V and 2 bases at J; junction bases unmatched: 3. The CDR3 sequence is 15 residues long. Germline V gene lookup returns CDR1 MNHEY and CDR2 SVGAGI. Healthy people donating bone marrow made up the donors. The PCR had 60 Vbeta and 13 Jbeta primers. Sequencing was performed with immunoSEQ multiplex PCR; in TCRdb, only in-frame clones are kept and a portion is missing. This table lists 38,000 or so clones. This TCR was recovered from a man aged 25 to 40 in good health and CMV-seronegative. The chain combines TRBV6-5 with TRBJ2-2; 10 bases align to TRBD1. Material for sequencing was PBMCs. The CDR3 sequence is CASRGTGANTGELFF. In DNA, the CDR3 is TGTGCCAGCAGGGGGACAGGGGCCAACACCGGGGAGCTGTTTTTT.